This T cell receptor (beta chain) was obtained from a study of tumor-infiltrating lymphocytes in glioblastoma multiforme. TCRB libraries came from RNA via three nested multiplex PCR rounds. Each CDR3 protein gets one entry after TCRdb re-called the multiplex PCR reads with MiXCR. The sample contains almost 15,000 distinct CDR3 sequences, roughly 71% of which appear only once. The TCR originated in a male donor with glioblastoma. Sequenced input: brain tumor tissue.

The CDR3 DNA sequence: TGCAGTGCTAGAAACGCTGCCCTCTACTGCGAGCAGTACTTC. This codes for CSARNAALYCEQYF. J is TRBJ2-7 and V is TRBV20-1; D not certain. Trimming pared 2 bases from V and 6 bases from J, leaving 17 bases between. CDR1 is DFQATT and CDR2 is SNEGSKA in the germline V gene (reference sequence). CDR3 length: 14 residues.